These 19 T cell receptor beta chains originate from one sample sequenced in a study of T cell changes during pregnancy in multiple sclerosis. The table came from immunoSEQ multiplex PCR; TCRdb's copy has only in-frame clones and leaves some out. The table records under 90,000 clones, around 94% of them present only once. Specimen: peripheral blood, collected in the second trimester of pregnancy. These TCRs come from a female donor in good health, enrolled as a control in a pregnancy study.

The chain links TRBV10-3 to TRBJ2-7; 10 bases are shared with TRBD1. Per germline, CDR1 ENHRY and CDR2 SYGVKD. V lost 0 bases and J lost 3; bases outside the gene matches: 2. The CDR3 spans 15 residues. The CDR3 coding sequence is TGTGCCATCAGTGAGTCGACAGGGGGCAGCTACGAGCAGTACTTC. Encoded protein: CAISESTGGSYEQYF.

The rearrangement links TRBV27 to TRBJ1-1; D may be TRBD1 (5 bases). Looked up from germline, CDR1 is MNHEY and CDR2 is SMNVEV (reference sequence). This CDR3 is built from 15 residues. V lost 6 bases and J 0 bases, leaving 14 bases between the germline ends. CDR3 sequence (DNA): TGTGCCAGCAGACCTAAAGACAGTCTGAACACTGAAGCTTTCTTT. Protein product: CASRPKDSLNTEAFF.

The chain uses TRBV2 and TRBJ2-1; weak D call: TRBD2 (6 bases). Germline CDR1 and CDR2: SNHLY and FYNNEI. Trimming left V 4 bases short and J 2 bases short, with 9 bases between. CDR3 length equals 14 residues. The CDR3 here is CASSGGLTYNEQFF. The CDR3 coding sequence is TGTGCCAGCAGTGGGGGACTTACCTACAATGAGCAGTTCTTC.

J is TRBJ2-2 and V is TRBV2; the D is unclear. Trimming stripped 6 bases from V and 2 bases from J, with 7 bases between. The CDR3 is 13 amino acids. CDR1 is SNHLY and CDR2 is FYNNEI in the germline V gene. CDR3 DNA: TGTGCCAGCAGGGTGACAAACACCGGGGAGCTGTTTTTT. Residues: CASRVTNTGELFF.

The chain has TRBV9 and TRBJ2-2, with TRBD1 matching over 12 bases. CDR1 is SGDLS, CDR2 YYNGEE, per germline. The V gene end was trimmed by 4 bases and the J gene end by 7 bases; junction bases not matched to a gene: 11. This CDR3 contains 17 residues. The CDR3 nucleotides are TGTGCCAGCAGCAAGGGACAGGGGGCGGAAAAGGTCGGGGAGCTGTTTTTT. This gives the protein CASSKGQGAEKVGELFF.

This clone was recorded many times. This chain joins TRBV5-3 and TRBJ2-5; weak D call: TRBD2 (6 bases). TRBV5-3 is labeled an ORF, and its function is uncertain. The V and J ends lost 4 bases and 2 bases respectively, with 21 bases between them. The length of the CDR3 is 17 residues. The CDR3 coding sequence is TGTGCCAGAAGCCCGCCGGGGAGGACATCGTTTCAAGAGACCCAGTACTTC. Amino acids: CARSPPGRTSFQETQYF.

The V gene is TRBV7-9, the J gene TRBJ2-2, with 14 nucleotides matching TRBD2. Germline lookup yields CDR1 SEHNR and CDR2 FQNEAQ (reference sequence). V shed 5 bases and J 1 base; nucleotides not matched to a gene: 6. The CDR3 runs to 18 residues. DNA of the CDR3: TGTGCCAGCAGCCCTGGGACTAGCGGGAGCGGGAACACCGGGGAGCTGTTTTTT. It yields the protein CASSPGTSGSGNTGELFF.

V is TRBV7-2 and J is TRBJ2-5; no definite D call. The CDR3 has 13 amino acids. Trimming removed 5 bases from V and 2 bases from J, with 9 bases in between. CDR1 is SGHTA, CDR2 FQGNSA, per germline. CDR3 sequence: CASSLNSQETQYF. CDR3 DNA: TGTGCCAGCAGCCTTAATAGTCAAGAGACCCAGTACTTC.

V gene TRBV27 combines with J gene TRBJ2-2; D gene unclear. CDR3 length: 14 amino acids. Germline V gene data show CDR1 as MNHEY and CDR2 as SMNVEV (reference sequence). Trimming removed 7 bases at V and 5 bases at J, with 14 bases between. The CDR3 protein is CASKVALSTGELFF. The CDR3 nucleotides are TGTGCCAGCAAGGTAGCTCTCAGTACCGGGGAGCTGTTTTTT.

V usage is TRBV9 and J usage is TRBJ2-5, with a possible D match to TRBD1 (5 bases). This CDR3 has 13 residues. Germline CDR1 reads SGDLS; CDR2 reads YYNGEE. The V end was cut by 0 bases, the J end by 5 bases, with 8 bases between. The CDR3 DNA is TGTGCCAGCAGCGTAGGACAGTGGGAGACCCAGTACTTC. Its translation: CASSVGQWETQYF.

This rearrangement joins TRBV7-2 to TRBJ1-1; 8 bases line up with TRBD1. The CDR3 totals 15 residues. Trimming cost V 4 bases and J 4 bases; bases outside gene matches: 8. CDR1 is SGHTA and CDR2 is FQGNSA in the germline V gene. CDR3 in DNA: TGTGCCAGCAGCTGGAGGACAGGGAAGGGCACTGAAGCTTTCTTT. Residues: CASSWRTGKGTEAFF.

The chain recombines TRBV5-4 with TRBJ2-4; 12 bases map to TRBD2. CDR1 and CDR2 from the germline V gene are SGHNT and YYREEE (reference sequence). This CDR3 contains 15 residues. V dropped 4 bases and J dropped 5; count of bases not matched to a gene: 4. CDR3 sequence: CASSLAGGPENIQYF. The CDR3 DNA sequence: TGTGCCAGCAGCCTAGCGGGAGGGCCGGAAAACATTCAGTACTTC.

The chain couples TRBV11-2 to TRBJ2-1, with 11 bases lining up with TRBD2. Germline CDR1 and CDR2: SGHAT and FQNNGV. The CDR3 consists of 15 residues. The ends lost 5 bases at V and 4 bases at J; junction bases unmatched: 4. The CDR3 bases are TGTGCCAGCAGCCCCCGACTAGCGGGGTACAATGAGCAGTTCTTC. The encoded protein is CASSPRLAGYNEQFF.

This rearrangement joins TRBV18 to TRBJ2-5; D unresolved. Germline assignment: CDR1 KGHSH and CDR2 LQKENI. The CDR3 runs 14 residues. Trimming pared 1 base from V and 3 bases from J, leaving 9 bases between. The CDR3 loop reads CASSPLLTEETQYF. The CDR3 DNA sequence: TGTGCCAGCTCACCACTGTTAACAGAAGAGACCCAGTACTTC. The full variable domain, its missing parts supplied by reference TRBV18 and TRBJ2-5, is NAGVMQNPRHLVRRRGQEARLRCSPMKGHSHVYWYRQLPEEGLKFMVYLQKENIIDESGMPKERFSAEFPKEGPSILRIQQVVRGDSAAYFCASSPLLTEETQYFGPGTRLLVL.

The chain employs TRBV9 and TRBJ2-3; 7 bases are shared with TRBD2. V was pared by 1 base and J by 3 bases, with 5 bases of the junction left unmatched. The germline gives CDR1 SGDLS, CDR2 YYNGEE. This CDR3 region has 15 residues. This CDR3 is CASSVSAGVTDTQYF. CDR3 DNA sequence: TGTGCCAGCAGCGTATCGGCGGGAGTGACAGATACGCAGTATTTT.

V is TRBV27 and J is TRBJ1-1, with 9 bases identical to TRBD1. After removal of 5 bases from V and 0 bases from J, the junction contained 7 bases not matched to a gene. The CDR3 extends over 16 amino acids. Germline assignment: CDR1 MNHEY and CDR2 SMNVEV (reference sequence). The CDR3 spells CASSKTGGILNTEAFF. The DNA of the CDR3 is TGTGCCAGCAGTAAGACAGGGGGAATATTGAACACTGAAGCTTTCTTT.

The rearrangement links TRBV2 to TRBJ1-5; 9 nucleotides line up with TRBD1. Germline V gene sequence: CDR1 SNHLY, CDR2 FYNNEI. This CDR3 has 15 residues. Trimming cost V 3 bases and J 7 bases; bases outside gene matches: 7. The CDR3 coding sequence is TGTGCCAGCAGTGAGGACAGGGGAGGAAGGCAGCCCCAGCATTTT. Its translation is CASSEDRGGRQPQHF.

This clone was seen only once. The chain joins TRBV20-1 to TRBJ2-7, with D uncertain. V gave up 1 base and J gave up 4 bases, with 5 bases separating them. CDR1 and CDR2 from the germline V gene are DFQATT and SNEGSKA (reference sequence). The CDR3 consists of 11 residues. The CDR3 DNA reads TGCAGTGCTAGAGGGAGTTACGAGCAGTACTTC. Protein: CSARGSYEQYF.

The chain couples TRBV28 to TRBJ2-4; 16 positions match TRBD2. CDR3 size: 16 residues. Germline V gives CDR1 MDHEN, CDR2 SYDVKM. V trimming: 5 bases; J trimming: 13 bases; junction bases outside the gene matches: 11. The DNA for the CDR3 is TGTGCCAGCAGTCTTACCGGGACTAGCGGGAGGGCTTTGCAGTACTTC. Translating gives CASSLTGTSGRALQYF.